These T cell receptor beta chains were read from a single sample in a study of T cell changes during pregnancy in multiple sclerosis. Sequencing was performed with immunoSEQ multiplex PCR; in TCRdb, only in-frame clones are kept and a portion is missing. Among fewer than 90,000 clones listed, about 93% were seen once. Sequencing was performed on peripheral blood, taken in the first trimester of pregnancy. The receptors were gathered from a female donor with multiple sclerosis, enrolled in a pregnancy study. Each CDR3 is given with its conserved first and last residue. Fields, in order: V gene, J gene, clone size, D gene, CDR3 DNA, CDR3 protein. D genes are given only for firm matches. Part of the rows lack a size; the others show once, few, many or a class for expanded clones.

TRBV7-2,TRBJ1-4,-,TRBD1,TGTGCCAGCAGCCCCCGACAGGGGGCACGTGAAAAACTGTTTTTT,CASSPRQGAREKLFF
TRBV6-1,TRBJ2-7,once,-,TGTGCCAGCAGTGCCACCTACGAGCAGTACTTC,CASSATYEQYF
TRBV9,TRBJ1-6,-,TRBD1,TGTGCCAGCAGCGGAGGGGGACAGGCGGGAAAACTCCACTTT,CASSGGGQAGKLHF
TRBV6-1,TRBJ2-7,-,TRBD1,TGTGCCAGCATGAATAGAAACAGGGGGCCACACGAGCAGTACTTC,CASMNRNRGPHEQYF
TRBV28,TRBJ1-5,once,TRBD1,TGTGCCAGCAGTGGACAGGGGGCGAGCAATCAGCCCCAGCATTTT,CASSGQGASNQPQHF
TRBV5-1,TRBJ1-6,-,TRBD1,TGCGCCAGCAGCTTGGGCCTCCGACAGGGGGATTCACCCCTCCACTTT,CASSLGLRQGDSPLHF
TRBV19,TRBJ2-7,-,TRBD1,TGTGCCAGTAGTACCTATATAGGGCGGGACAGGTCCTACGAGCAGTACTTC,CASSTYIGRDRSYEQYF
TRBV18,TRBJ2-5,-,TRBD1,TGTGCCAGCTCACCTGGGACAGGCCAAGAGACCCAGTACTTC,CASSPGTGQETQYF
TRBV18,TRBJ2-1,-,TRBD2,TGTGCCAGCTCACCAGCCGTCAGCGGGAGGGCGTCGGAGCAGTTCTTC,CASSPAVSGRASEQFF
TRBV6-4,TRBJ1-5,few,-,TGTGCCAGCAGTGAAATGGCAGGGGGCAATCAGCCCCAGCATTTT,CASSEMAGGNQPQHF
TRBV14,TRBJ2-1,-,-,TGTGCCAGCAGCCAAAATTGGCTAGGGGCCACCAATGAGCAGTTCTTC,CASSQNWLGATNEQFF
TRBV10-3,TRBJ2-7,-,TRBD2,TGTGCCACCTACGGCGGGGGTAGCTCCTACGAGCAGTACTTC,CATYGGGSSYEQYF
TRBV5-3,TRBJ2-5,once,-,TGTGCCAGAAGCTTGTTTGGACAGTGGGTCGGCGAAGAGACCCAGTACTTC,CARSLFGQWVGEETQYF
TRBV29-1,TRBJ2-1,-,TRBD2,TGCAGCGTCGCCCTACTAGCGGTTTCCCTCAATGAGCAGTTCTTC,CSVALLAVSLNEQFF
TRBV18,TRBJ1-1,-,TRBD1,TGTGCCAGCTCATTCTACCCCGCGGACAGGGTGAACACTGAAGCTTTCTTT,CASSFYPADRVNTEAFF
TRBV11-3,TRBJ1-6,-,-,TGTGCCAGCAGCTCCGGTATAGACAACCCGAGCTCCTATAATTCACCCCTCCACTTT,CASSSGIDNPSSYNSPLHF
TRBV7-7,TRBJ2-1,-,TRBD2,TGTGCCAGCAGTTCCGGGACTAGCGTCAATGAGCAGTTCTTC,CASSSGTSVNEQFF
TRBV7-6,TRBJ2-1,-,TRBD2,TGTGCCAGCAGCTCCTTAGCGGGGGGGGTGCAGTTCTTC,CASSSLAGGVQFF
TRBV7-9,TRBJ1-1,-,-,TGTGCCAGCAGCTTAGGGGCCCGGTGGGGGGACACTGAAGCTTTCTTT,CASSLGARWGDTEAFF
TRBV19,TRBJ1-2,-,-,TGTGCCAGTAAGGGGGAGGGACGCCCCCATGGCTACACCTTC,CASKGEGRPHGYTF
TRBV29-1,TRBJ1-1,-,-,TGCAGCGTTCAAAGGGGGGGATCAGAAGCTTTCTTT,CSVQRGGSEAFF
TRBV29-1,TRBJ2-2,-,-,TGCAGCGGGGCCTCCGCGCCCGGGGAGCTGTTTTTT,CSGASAPGELFF
TRBV27,TRBJ1-4,-,TRBD1,TGTGCCAGCAGTTTCGTCAGGGGGACAAAGGAGGAAAAACTGTTTTTT,CASSFVRGTKEEKLFF
TRBV7-8,TRBJ1-4,-,-,TGTGCCAGCAGCTCTTACAGGGTTCCAAATTACGCAACTAATGAAAAACTGTTTTTT,CASSSYRVPNYATNEKLFF
TRBV13,TRBJ1-2,-,TRBD1,TGTGCCAGCAGCCGGGGGACAGGGGGCAGCTATGGCTACACCTTC,CASSRGTGGSYGYTF